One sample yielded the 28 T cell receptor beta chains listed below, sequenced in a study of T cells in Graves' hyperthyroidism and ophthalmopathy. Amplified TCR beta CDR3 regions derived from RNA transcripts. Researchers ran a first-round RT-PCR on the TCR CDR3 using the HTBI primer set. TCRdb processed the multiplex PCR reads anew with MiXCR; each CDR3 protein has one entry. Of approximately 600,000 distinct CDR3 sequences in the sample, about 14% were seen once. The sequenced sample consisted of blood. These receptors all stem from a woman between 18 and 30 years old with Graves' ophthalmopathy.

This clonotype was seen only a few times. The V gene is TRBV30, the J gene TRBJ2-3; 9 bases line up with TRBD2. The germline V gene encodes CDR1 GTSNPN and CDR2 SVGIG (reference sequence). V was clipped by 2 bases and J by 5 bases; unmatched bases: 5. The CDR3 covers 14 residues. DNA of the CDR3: TGTGCCTGGAGTCGTGGGCGGGAGGGAGATACGCAGTATTTT. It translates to CAWSRGREGDTQYF.

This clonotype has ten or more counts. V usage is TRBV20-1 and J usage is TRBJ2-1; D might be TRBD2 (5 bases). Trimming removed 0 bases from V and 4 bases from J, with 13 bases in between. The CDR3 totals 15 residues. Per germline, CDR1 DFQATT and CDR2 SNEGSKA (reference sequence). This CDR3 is CSARDERGLYNEQFF. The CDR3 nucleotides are TGCAGTGCTAGAGATGAACGGGGATTGTACAATGAGCAGTTCTTC.

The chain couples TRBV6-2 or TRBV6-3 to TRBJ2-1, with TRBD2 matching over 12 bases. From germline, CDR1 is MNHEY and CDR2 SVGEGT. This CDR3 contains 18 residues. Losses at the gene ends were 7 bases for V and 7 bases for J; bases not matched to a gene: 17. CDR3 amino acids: CASIRRPYGTSGQNEQFF. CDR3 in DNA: TGTGCCAGCATCCGGCGCCCATACGGGACTAGCGGGCAGAATGAGCAGTTCTTC.

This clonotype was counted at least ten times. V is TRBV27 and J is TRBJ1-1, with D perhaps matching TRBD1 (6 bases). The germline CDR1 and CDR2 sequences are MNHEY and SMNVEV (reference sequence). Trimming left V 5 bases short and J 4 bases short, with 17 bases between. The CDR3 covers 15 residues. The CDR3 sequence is CASSPRGGGITEAFF. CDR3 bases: TGTGCCAGCAGTCCTCGAGGAGGGGGAATCACTGAAGCTTTCTTT.

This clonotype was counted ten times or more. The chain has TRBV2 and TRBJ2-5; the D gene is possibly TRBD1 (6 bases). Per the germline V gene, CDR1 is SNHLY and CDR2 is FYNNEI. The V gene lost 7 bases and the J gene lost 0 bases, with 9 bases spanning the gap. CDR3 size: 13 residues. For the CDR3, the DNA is TGTGCCAGCAATGGACAGTACCAAGAGACCCAGTACTTC. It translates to CASNGQYQETQYF.

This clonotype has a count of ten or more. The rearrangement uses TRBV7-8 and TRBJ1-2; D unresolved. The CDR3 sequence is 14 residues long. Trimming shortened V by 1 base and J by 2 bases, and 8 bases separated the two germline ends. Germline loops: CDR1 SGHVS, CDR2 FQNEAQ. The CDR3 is CASSLVGGNYGYTF. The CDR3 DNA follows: TGTGCCAGCAGCTTAGTGGGAGGGAACTATGGCTACACCTTC.

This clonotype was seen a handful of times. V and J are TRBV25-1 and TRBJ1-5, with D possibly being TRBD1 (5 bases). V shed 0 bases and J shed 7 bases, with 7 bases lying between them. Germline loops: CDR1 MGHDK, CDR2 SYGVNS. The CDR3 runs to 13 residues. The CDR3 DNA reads TGTGCCAGCAGTGAATATTGGGGGCAGCCCCAGCATTTT. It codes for CASSEYWGQPQHF.

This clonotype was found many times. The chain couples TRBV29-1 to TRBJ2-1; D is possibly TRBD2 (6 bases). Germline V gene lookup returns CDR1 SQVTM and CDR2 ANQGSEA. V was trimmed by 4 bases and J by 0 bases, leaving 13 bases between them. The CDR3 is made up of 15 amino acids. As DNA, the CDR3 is TGCAGCGTTGTCCCGGGAGCCAGCTCCTACAATGAGCAGTTCTTC. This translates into CSVVPGASSYNEQFF.

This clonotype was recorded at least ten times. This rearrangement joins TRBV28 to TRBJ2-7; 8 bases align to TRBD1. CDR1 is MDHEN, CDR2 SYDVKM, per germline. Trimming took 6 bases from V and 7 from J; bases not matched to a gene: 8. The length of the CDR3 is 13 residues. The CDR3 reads CASRTQGEGEQYF. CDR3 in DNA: TGTGCCAGCAGAACACAGGGGGAAGGGGAGCAGTACTTC.

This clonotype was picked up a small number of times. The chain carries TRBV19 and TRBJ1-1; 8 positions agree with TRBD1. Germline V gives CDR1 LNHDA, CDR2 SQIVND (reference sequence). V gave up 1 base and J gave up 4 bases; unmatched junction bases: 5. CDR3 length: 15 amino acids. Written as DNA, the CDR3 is TGTGCCAGTAGTATAGGATCAGGGGGCGGCACTGAAGCTTTCTTT. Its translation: CASSIGSGGGTEAFF.

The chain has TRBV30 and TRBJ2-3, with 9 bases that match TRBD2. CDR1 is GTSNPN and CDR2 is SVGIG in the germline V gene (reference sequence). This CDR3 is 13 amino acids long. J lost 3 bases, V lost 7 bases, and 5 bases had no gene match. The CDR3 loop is CAFEAGGTDTQYF. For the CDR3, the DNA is TGTGCCTTTGAGGCGGGAGGGACAGATACGCAGTATTTT.

CDR3 sequence: CASSEGGDGYTF. DNA of the CDR3: TGTGCCAGCAGCGAGGGGGGGGATGGCTACACCTTC. The chain carries TRBV9 and TRBJ1-2, with D possibly TRBD1 on 6 matching bases. CDR1 SGDLS and CDR2 YYNGEE come from the germline V gene. Trimming pared 3 bases from V and 6 bases from J, leaving 9 bases between. CDR3 length: 12 residues.

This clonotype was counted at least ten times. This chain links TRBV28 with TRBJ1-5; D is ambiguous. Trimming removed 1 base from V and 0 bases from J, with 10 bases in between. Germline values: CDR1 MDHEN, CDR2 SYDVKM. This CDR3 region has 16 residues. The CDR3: CASSLSDWYSNQPQHF. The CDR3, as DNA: TGTGCCAGCAGTTTATCGGATTGGTATAGCAATCAGCCCCAGCATTTT.

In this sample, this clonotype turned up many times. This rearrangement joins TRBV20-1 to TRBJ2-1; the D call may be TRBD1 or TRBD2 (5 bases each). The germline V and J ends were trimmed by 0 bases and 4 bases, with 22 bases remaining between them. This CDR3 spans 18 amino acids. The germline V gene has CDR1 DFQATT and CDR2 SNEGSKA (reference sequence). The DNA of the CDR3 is TGCAGTGCTAGAGATCACGAATTCGGGACCTCTTTTTACAATGAGCAGTTCTTC. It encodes CSARDHEFGTSFYNEQFF.

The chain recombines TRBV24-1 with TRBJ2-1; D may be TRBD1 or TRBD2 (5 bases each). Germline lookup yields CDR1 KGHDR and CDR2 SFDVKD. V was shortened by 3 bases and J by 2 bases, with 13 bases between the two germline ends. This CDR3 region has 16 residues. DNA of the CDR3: TGTGCCACCAGTGATATCTTCGGGACGGCCTACAATGAGCAGTTCTTC. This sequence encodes CATSDIFGTAYNEQFF.

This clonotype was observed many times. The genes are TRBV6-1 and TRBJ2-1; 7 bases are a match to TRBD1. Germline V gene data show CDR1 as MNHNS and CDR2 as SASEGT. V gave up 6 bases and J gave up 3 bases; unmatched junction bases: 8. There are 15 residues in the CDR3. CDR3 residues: CASRLRQGFYNEQFF. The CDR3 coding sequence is TGTGCCAGCAGGCTCCGACAGGGTTTCTACAATGAGCAGTTCTTC.

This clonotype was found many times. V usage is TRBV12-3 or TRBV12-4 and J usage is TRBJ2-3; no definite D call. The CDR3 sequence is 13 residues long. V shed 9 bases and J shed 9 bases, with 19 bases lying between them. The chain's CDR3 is CASVKTGSGTQYF. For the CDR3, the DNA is TGTGCCAGTGTTAAGACCGGGTCCGGCACGCAGTATTTT.

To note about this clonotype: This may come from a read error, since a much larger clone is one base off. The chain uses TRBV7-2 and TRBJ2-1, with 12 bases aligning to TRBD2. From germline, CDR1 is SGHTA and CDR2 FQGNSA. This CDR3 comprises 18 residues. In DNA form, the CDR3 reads TGTGCCAGCGGCTTAGTAGGCCCGACTAGCGGGAGATACAATGAGCAGTTCTTC. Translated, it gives CASGLVGPTSGRYNEQFF.

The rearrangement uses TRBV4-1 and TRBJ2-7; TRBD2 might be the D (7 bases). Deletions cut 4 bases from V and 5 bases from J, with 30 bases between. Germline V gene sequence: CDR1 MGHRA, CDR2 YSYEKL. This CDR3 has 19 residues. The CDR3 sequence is CASSPKGGPHRDNGHEQYF. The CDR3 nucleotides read TGCGCCAGCAGCCCAAAGGGGGGGCCGCACCGGGACAATGGACACGAGCAGTACTTC.

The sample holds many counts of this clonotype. CDR3 protein: CASSQDWPAAHTEAFF. CDR3 nucleotide sequence: TGTGCCAGCAGCCAAGATTGGCCGGCAGCCCACACTGAAGCTTTCTTT. The V gene is TRBV14, the J gene TRBJ1-1; D unclear. There are 16 residues in the CDR3. Looked up from germline, CDR1 is SGHDN and CDR2 is FVKESK. Trimming shortened V by 0 bases and J by 3 bases, and 14 bases separated the two germline ends.

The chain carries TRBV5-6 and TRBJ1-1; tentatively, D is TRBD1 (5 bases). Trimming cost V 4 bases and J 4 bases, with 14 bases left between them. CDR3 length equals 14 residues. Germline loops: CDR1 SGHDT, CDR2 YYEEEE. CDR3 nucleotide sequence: TGTGCCAGCAGCCCAGTTGGGGGGGGCACTGAAGCTTTCTTT. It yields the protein CASSPVGGGTEAFF.

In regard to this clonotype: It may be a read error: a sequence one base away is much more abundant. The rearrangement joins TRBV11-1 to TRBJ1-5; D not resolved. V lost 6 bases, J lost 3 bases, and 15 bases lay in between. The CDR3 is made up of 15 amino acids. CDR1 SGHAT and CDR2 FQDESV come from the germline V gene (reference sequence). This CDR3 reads CASSPSRGNNQPQHF. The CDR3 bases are TGTGCCAGCAGTCCCAGCCGGGGAAACAATCAGCCCCAGCATTTT.

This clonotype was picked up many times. The CDR3 nucleotides are TGTGCCAGCAGTTTTGCGGGAGGTTATGGCTACACCTTC. This encodes CASSFAGGYGYTF. The chain couples TRBV12-3 or TRBV12-4 to TRBJ1-2; D is unclear. CDR3 length: 13 amino acids. V was clipped by 3 bases and J by 5 bases, with 10 bases between them.

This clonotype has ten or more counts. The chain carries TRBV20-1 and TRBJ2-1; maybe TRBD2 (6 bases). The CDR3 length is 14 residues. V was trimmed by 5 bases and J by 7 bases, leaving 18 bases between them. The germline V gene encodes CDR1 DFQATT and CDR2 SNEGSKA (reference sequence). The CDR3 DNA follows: TGCAGTGCTGGTAGCGGCCCTAGGGGAAATGAGCAGTTCTTC. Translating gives CSAGSGPRGNEQFF.

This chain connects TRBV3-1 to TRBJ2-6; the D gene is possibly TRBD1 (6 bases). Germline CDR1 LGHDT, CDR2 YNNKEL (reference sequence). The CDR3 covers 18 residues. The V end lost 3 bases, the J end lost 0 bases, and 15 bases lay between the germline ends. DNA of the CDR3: TGTGCCAGCAGCCATATTAGGGACATTACCTCTGGGGCCAACGTCCTGACTTTC. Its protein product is CASSHIRDITSGANVLTF.

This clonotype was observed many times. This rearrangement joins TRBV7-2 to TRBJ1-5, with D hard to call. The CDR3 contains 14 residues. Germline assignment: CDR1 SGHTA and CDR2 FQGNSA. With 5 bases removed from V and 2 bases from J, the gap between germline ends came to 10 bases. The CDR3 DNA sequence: TGTGCCAGCAGCCCAACGTGGGGCAATCAGCCCCAGCATTTT. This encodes CASSPTWGNQPQHF.

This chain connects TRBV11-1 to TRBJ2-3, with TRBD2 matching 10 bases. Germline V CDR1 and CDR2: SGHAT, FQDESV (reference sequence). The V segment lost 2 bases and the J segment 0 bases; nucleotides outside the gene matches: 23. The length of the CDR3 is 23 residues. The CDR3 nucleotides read TGTGCCAGCAGCTTAAAACGGAGGGGGTCTAGCGGGAGCCGGACGGGTAGCACAGATACGCAGTATTTT. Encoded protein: CASSLKRRGSSGSRTGSTDTQYF.

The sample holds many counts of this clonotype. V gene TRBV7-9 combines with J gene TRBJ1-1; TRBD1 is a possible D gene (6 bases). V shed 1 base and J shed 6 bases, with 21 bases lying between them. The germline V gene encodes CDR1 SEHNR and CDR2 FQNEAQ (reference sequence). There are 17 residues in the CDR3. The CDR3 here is CASSLVGGRQDLSEAFF. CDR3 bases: TGTGCCAGCAGCTTAGTTGGCGGGAGACAGGACCTCTCTGAAGCTTTCTTT.